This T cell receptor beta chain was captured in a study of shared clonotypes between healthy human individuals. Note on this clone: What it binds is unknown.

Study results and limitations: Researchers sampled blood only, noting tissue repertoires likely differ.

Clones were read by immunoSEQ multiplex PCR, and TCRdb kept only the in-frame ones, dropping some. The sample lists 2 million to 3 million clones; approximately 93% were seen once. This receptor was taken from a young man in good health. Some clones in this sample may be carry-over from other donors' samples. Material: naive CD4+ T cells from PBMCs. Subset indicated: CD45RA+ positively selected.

For the CDR3, the DNA is TGTGCCAGCAGCTTAGCCTGGACTAGCGGGGTCCAAGAGACCCAGTACTTC. Translation gives CASSLAWTSGVQETQYF. The chain employs TRBV7-2 and TRBJ2-5; 12 bases line up with TRBD2. V gave up 0 bases and J gave up 1 base; unmatched junction bases: 3. Germline V gene sequence: CDR1 SGHTA, CDR2 FQGNSA. This CDR3 region has 17 residues.